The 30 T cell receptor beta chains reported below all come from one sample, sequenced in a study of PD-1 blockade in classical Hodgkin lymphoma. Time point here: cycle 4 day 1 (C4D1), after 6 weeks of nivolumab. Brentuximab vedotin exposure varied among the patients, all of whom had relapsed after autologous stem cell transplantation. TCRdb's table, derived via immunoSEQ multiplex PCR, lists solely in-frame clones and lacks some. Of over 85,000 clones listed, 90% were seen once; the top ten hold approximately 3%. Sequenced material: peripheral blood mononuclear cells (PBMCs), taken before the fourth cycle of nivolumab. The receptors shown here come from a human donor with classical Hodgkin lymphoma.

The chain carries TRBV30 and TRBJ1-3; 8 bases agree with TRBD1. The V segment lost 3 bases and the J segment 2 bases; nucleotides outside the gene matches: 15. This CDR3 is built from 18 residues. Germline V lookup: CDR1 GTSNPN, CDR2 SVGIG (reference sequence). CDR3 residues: CAWSRLAGTGRTGNTIYF. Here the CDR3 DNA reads TGTGCCTGGAGCCGACTCGCCGGGACAGGAAGGACTGGAAACACCATATATTTT.

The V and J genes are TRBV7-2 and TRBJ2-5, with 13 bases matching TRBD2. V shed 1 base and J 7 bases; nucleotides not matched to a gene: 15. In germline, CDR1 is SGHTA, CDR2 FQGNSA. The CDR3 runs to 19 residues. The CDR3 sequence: CASSLVGTSGASALRTQYF. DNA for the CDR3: TGTGCCAGCAGCTTAGTCGGGACTAGCGGGGCCTCTGCATTAAGGACCCAGTACTTC.

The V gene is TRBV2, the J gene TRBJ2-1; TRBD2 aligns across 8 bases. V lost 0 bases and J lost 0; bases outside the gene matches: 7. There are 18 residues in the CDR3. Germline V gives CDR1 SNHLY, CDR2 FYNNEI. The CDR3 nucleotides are TGTGCCAGCAGTGAAGCCCTAACTAGCGGAAGCTCCTACAATGAGCAGTTCTTC. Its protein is CASSEALTSGSSYNEQFF. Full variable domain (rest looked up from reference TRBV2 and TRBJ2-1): EPEVTQTPSHQVTQMGQEVILRCVPISNHLYFYWYRQILGQKVEFLVSFYNNEISEKSEIFDDQFSVERPDGSNFTLKIRSTKLEDSAMYFCASSEALTSGSSYNEQFFGPGTRLTVL.

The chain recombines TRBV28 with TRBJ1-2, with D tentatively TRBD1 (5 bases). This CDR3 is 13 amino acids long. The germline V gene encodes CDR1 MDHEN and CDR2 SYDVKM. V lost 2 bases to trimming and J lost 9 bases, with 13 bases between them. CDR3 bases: TGTGCCAGCAGTTTAAGAGGGGAATTGAGCTACACCTTC. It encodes CASSLRGELSYTF.

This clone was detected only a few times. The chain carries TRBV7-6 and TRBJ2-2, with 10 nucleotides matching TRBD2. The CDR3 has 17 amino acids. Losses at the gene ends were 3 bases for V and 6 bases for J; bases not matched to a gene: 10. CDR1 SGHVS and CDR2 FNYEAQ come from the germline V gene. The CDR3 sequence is CASSFSTRLAGPGELFF. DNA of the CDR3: TGTGCCAGCAGCTTCTCCACCCGACTAGCGGGTCCCGGGGAGCTGTTTTTT. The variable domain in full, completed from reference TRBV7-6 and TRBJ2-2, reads GAGVSQSPRYKVTKRGQDVALRCDPISGHVSLYWYRQALGQGPEFLTYFNYEAQQDKSGLPNDRFSAERPEGSISTLTIQRTEQRDSAMYRCASSFSTRLAGPGELFFGEGSRLTVL.

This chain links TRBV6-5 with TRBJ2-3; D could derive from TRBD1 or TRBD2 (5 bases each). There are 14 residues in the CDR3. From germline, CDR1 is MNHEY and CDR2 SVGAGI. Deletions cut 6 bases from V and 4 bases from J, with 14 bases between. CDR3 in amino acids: CASRVGVVADTQYF. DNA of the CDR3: TGTGCCAGCAGGGTGGGGGTGGTGGCAGATACGCAGTATTTT.

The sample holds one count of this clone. The CDR3 protein is CASSRDPANTGELFF. The CDR3 DNA sequence: TGTGCCAGCAGCCGGGACCCCGCGAACACCGGGGAGCTGTTTTTT. The gene calls are TRBV6-1 and TRBJ2-2, with D perhaps matching TRBD1 or TRBD2 (5 bases each). V was shortened by 6 bases and J by 0 bases, with 11 bases between the two germline ends. Germline CDR1 and CDR2: MNHNS and SASEGT. The CDR3 runs to 15 residues.

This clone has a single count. CDR3 protein: CASRPSRDNSYEQYF. Written as DNA, the CDR3 is TGCGCCAGTCGGCCGTCCCGGGACAACTCCTACGAGCAGTACTTC. This chain joins TRBV5-1 and TRBJ2-7; TRBD1 is a possible D gene (6 bases). V was pared by 8 bases and J by 0 bases, with 18 bases between. The CDR3 is made up of 15 amino acids. Germline V gives CDR1 SGHRS, CDR2 YFSETQ.

The CDR3 nucleotides are TGCAGTGCTAGTGCCGACTATGGCTACACCTTC. The encoded protein is CSASADYGYTF. The V call is TRBV20-1, the J call TRBJ1-2; D is unresolved. V lost 3 bases, J lost 3 bases, and 5 bases lay in between. The CDR3 has 11 amino acids. Germline-derived CDR1 and CDR2 are DFQATT and SNEGSKA (reference sequence).

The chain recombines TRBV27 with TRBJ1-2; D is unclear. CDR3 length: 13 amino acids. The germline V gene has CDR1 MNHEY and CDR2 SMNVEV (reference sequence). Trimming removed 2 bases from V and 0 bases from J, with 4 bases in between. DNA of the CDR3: TGTGCCAGCAGTTTAGGCACTAACTATGGCTACACCTTC. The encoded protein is CASSLGTNYGYTF.

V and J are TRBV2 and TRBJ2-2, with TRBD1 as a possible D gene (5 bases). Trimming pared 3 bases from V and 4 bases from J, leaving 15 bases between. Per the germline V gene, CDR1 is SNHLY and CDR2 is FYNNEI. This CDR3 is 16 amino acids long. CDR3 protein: CASSEMGHQGTGELFF. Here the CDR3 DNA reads TGTGCCAGCAGTGAGATGGGTCACCAGGGCACCGGGGAGCTGTTTTTT.

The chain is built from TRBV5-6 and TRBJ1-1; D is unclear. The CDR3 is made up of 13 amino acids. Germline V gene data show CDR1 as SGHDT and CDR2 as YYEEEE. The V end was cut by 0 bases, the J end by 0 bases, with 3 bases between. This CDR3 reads CASSLDLNTEAFF. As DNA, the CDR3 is TGTGCCAGCAGCTTGGATTTGAACACTGAAGCTTTCTTT.

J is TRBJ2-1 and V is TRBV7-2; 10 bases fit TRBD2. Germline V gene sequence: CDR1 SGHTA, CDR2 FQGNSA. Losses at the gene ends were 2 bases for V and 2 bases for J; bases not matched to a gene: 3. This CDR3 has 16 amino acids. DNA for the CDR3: TGTGCCAGCAGCTTACATAGCGGGGGGCCCTACAATGAGCAGTTCTTC. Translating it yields CASSLHSGGPYNEQFF. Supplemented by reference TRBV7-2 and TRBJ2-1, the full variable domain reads GAGVSQSPSNKVTEKGKDVELRCDPISGHTALYWYRQSLGQGLEFLIYFQGNSAPDKSGLPSDRFSAERTGGSVSTLTIQRTQQEDSAVYLCASSLHSGGPYNEQFFGPGTRLTVL.

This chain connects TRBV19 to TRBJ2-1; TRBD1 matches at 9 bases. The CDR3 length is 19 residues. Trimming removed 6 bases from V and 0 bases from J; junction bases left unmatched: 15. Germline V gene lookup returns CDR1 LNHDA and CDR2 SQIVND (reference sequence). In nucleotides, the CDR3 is TGTGCCAGTAGCGGGGTCGGACAGGGGAACCCAAGCTCCTACAATGAGCAGTTCTTC. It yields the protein CASSGVGQGNPSSYNEQFF.

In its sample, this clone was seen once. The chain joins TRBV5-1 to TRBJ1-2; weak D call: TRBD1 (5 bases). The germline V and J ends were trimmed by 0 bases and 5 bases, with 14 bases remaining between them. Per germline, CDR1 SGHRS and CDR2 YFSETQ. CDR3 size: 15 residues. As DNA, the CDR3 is TGCGCCAGCAGCTTGGGAGGCCGCTCAGGGTATGGCTACACCTTC. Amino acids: CASSLGGRSGYGYTF.

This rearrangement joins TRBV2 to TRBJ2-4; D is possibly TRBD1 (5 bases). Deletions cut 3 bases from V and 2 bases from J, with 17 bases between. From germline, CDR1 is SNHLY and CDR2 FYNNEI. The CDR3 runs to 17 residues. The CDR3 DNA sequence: TGTGCCAGCAGTGACCTTACAGGCTACAAGTCCAAAAACATTCAGTACTTC. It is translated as CASSDLTGYKSKNIQYF.

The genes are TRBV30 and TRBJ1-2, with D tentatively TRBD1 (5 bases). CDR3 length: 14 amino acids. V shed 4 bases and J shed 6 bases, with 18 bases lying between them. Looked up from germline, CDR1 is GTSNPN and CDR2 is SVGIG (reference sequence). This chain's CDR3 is CAWNNQGVINGYTF. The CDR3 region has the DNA TGTGCCTGGAACAACCAGGGAGTAATCAATGGCTACACCTTC.

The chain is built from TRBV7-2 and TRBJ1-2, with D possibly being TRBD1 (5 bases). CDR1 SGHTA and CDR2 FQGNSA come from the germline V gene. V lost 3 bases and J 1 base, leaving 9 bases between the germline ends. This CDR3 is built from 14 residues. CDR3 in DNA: TGTGCCAGCAGCTTCGGGGGGAATAACTATGGCTACACCTTC. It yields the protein CASSFGGNNYGYTF. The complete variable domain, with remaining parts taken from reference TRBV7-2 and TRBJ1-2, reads GAGVSQSPSNKVTEKGKDVELRCDPISGHTALYWYRQSLGQGLEFLIYFQGNSAPDKSGLPSDRFSAERTGGSVSTLTIQRTQQEDSAVYLCASSFGGNNYGYTFGSGTRLTVV.

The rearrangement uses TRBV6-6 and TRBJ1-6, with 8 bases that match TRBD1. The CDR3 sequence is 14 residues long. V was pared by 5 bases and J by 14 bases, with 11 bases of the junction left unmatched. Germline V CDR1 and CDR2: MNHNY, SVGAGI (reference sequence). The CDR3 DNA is TGTGCCAGCAGTCAGAGGACAGGGCTTAAAGCCCTCCACTTT. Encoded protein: CASSQRTGLKALHF.

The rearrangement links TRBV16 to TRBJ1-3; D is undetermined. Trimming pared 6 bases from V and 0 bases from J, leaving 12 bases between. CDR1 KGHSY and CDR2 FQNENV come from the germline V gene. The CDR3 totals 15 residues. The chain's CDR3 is CASSLSRISGNTIYF. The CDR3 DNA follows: TGTGCCAGCAGTCTCTCTCGGATCTCTGGAAACACCATATATTTT.

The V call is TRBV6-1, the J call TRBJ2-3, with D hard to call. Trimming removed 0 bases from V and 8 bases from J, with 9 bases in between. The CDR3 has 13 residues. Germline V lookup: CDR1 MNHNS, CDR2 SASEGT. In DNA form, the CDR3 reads TGTGCCAGCAGTGAAGCGTCAGTAGCTACGCAGTATTTT. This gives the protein CASSEASVATQYF.

CDR3 protein: CASSQMTSGNEQFF. CDR3 nucleotides: TGTGCCAGCTCACAAATGACTAGCGGCAATGAGCAGTTCTTC. The chain combines TRBV18 with TRBJ2-1, with TRBD2 identical over 9 bases. Unmatched junction bases numbered 4, after V lost 4 bases and J lost 6 bases. The germline V gene has CDR1 KGHSH and CDR2 LQKENI. CDR3 length: 14 residues.

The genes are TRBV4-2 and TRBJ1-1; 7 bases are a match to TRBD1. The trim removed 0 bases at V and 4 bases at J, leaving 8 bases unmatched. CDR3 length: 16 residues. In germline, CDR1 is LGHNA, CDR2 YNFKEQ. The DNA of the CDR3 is TGTGCCAGCAGCCAAGATGTAAGGGGGCAAGGCACTGAAGCTTTCTTT. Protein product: CASSQDVRGQGTEAFF.

Here the CDR3 reads CASSYASDSSGNTIYF. CDR3 nucleotide sequence: TGTGCCAGCAGTTACGCCTCGGATAGCTCTGGAAACACCATATATTTT. This chain joins TRBV6-5 and TRBJ1-3; D is undetermined. Germline values: CDR1 MNHEY, CDR2 SVGAGI. V dropped 2 bases and J dropped 0 bases, with 11 bases sitting between them. The CDR3 spans 16 residues.

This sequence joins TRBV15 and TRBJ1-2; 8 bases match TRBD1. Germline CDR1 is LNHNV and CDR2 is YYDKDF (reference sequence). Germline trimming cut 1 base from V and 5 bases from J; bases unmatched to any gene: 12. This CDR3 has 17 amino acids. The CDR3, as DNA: TGTGCCACCAGCAGAGGGTTGGGCAGGGGGCTTCGGTATGGCTACACCTTC. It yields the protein CATSRGLGRGLRYGYTF.

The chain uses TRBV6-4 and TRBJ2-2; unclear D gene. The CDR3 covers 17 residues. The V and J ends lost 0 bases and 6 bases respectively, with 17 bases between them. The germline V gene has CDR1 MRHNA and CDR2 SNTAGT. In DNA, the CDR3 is TGTGCCAGCAGTGACTCGAGTGACTCCGCGGCGGCCGGGGAGCTGTTTTTT. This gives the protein CASSDSSDSAAAGELFF.

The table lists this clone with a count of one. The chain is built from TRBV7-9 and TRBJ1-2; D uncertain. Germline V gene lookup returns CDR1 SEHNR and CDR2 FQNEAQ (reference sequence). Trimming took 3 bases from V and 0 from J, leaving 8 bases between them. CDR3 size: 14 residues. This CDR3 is CASSFEWANYGYTF. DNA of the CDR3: TGTGCCAGCAGCTTCGAATGGGCTAACTATGGCTACACCTTC.

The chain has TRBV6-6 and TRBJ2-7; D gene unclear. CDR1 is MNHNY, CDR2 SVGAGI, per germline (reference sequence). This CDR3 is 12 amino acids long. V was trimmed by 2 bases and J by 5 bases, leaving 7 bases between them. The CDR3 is CASSYDSDEQYF. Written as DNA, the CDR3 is TGTGCCAGCAGTTACGACTCTGACGAGCAGTACTTC.

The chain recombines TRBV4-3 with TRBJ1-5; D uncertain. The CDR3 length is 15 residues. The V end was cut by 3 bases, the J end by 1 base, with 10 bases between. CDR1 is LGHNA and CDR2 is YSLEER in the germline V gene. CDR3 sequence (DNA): TGCGCCAGCAGCCAGGATCACAAGAGCAATCAGCCCCAGCATTTT. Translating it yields CASSQDHKSNQPQHF.

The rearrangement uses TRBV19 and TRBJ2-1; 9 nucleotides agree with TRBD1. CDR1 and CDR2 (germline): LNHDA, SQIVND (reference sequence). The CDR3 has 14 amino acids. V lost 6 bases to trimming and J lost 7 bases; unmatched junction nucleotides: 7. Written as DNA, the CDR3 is TGTGCCAGTAGACCGGGACAGGGTTTTAATGAGCAGTTCTTC. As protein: CASRPGQGFNEQFF.